Sequencing of this TCR beta chain was carried out in a study of blood T cells in healthy people across ages. Drawing of peripheral blood yielded ten milliliters from each donor. For the second PCR, which ran for about 7 to 12 cycles, a sample-barcoded 5' primer and a J-beta primer mix were used. TCRdb processed the 5' RACE reads anew with MiXCR; each CDR3 protein has one entry. The table lists roughly 1.9 million distinct CDR3 sequences, approximately 40% of them singletons. This clonotype was detected only a few times. Trimming left V 3 bases short and J 6 bases short, with 24 bases between. The CDR3 spans 17 residues. Germline V gene lookup returns CDR1 MNHNS and CDR2 SASEGT.

Sequenced material: blood. The receptor's source is a human donor in good health. The chain carries TRBV6-1 and TRBJ2-7; D is perhaps TRBD2 (5 bases). The CDR3 DNA reads TGTGCCAGCAGTGATGGAGGACGGGCAGCGAGACGGGTCGAGCAGTACTTC. Residues: CASSDGGRAARRVEQYF.